Shown below are 29 T cell receptor beta chains from a single sample sequenced in a study of CD8 T cells in Susac syndrome. With random hexamers, reverse transcription was performed on about 0.5 to 1 ug of RNA. TCRdb called the immunoSEQ multiplex PCR reads again in MiXCR, with one record for every CDR3 protein. The table has around 180,000 distinct CDR3 sequences, 90% to 95% seen once. The source material was CD4+ T cells from PBMCs. These receptors were obtained from a human donor with Susac syndrome.

The genes are TRBV29-1 and TRBJ1-1, with D possibly matching TRBD1 (6 bases). The CDR3 is 13 amino acids. Germline CDR1 is SQVTM and CDR2 is ANQGSEA. The ends were cut back, 4 bases at V and 3 bases at J, with 12 bases in the middle. The DNA for the CDR3 is TGCAGCGTTGTAGTCAGGGGATACACTGAAGCTTTCTTT. Its protein product is CSVVVRGYTEAFF.

The chain uses TRBV9 and TRBJ2-2, with D unclear. The germline gives CDR1 SGDLS, CDR2 YYNGEE. Trimming pared 5 bases from V and 0 bases from J, leaving 8 bases between. The CDR3 loop spans 14 amino acids. DNA of the CDR3: TGTGCCAGCAGAGGGCAGACGAACACCGGGGAGCTGTTTTTT. Translating it yields CASRGQTNTGELFF. The full variable domain, its missing parts supplied by reference TRBV9 and TRBJ2-2, is DSGVTQTPKHLITATGQRVTLRCSPRSGDLSVYWYQQSLDQGLQFLIQYYNGEERAKGNILERFSAQQFPDLHSELNLSSLELGDSALYFCASRGQTNTGELFFGEGSRLTVL.

The V and J genes are TRBV15 and TRBJ2-5, with TRBD2 as a possible D gene (6 bases). Trimming removed 5 bases from V and 3 bases from J, with 10 bases in between. Per the germline V gene, CDR1 is LNHNV and CDR2 is YYDKDF (reference sequence). This CDR3 has 13 amino acids. The CDR3: CATSWGEKETQYF. The CDR3 region has the DNA TGTGCCACCAGCTGGGGGGAGAAAGAGACCCAGTACTTC.

J is TRBJ1-5 and V is TRBV18, with D possibly matching TRBD1 (6 bases). Germline V CDR1 and CDR2: KGHSH, LQKENI. The CDR3 is 15 residues long. Trimming stripped 6 bases from V and 0 bases from J, with 12 bases between. The CDR3 DNA follows: TGTGCCAGCTCCTGGACAGTCGATAGCAATCAGCCCCAGCATTTT. Protein sequence: CASSWTVDSNQPQHF.

J is TRBJ2-3 and V is TRBV25-1; 8 bases fit TRBD1. V lost 8 bases and J lost 4; bases outside the gene matches: 14. CDR3 length: 16 amino acids. CDR1 is MGHDK, CDR2 SYGVNS, per germline. CDR3 residues: CASPLLQGDEADTQYF. The CDR3 coding sequence is TGTGCCAGCCCACTTCTACAGGGGGATGAGGCAGATACGCAGTATTTT.

The gene calls are TRBV7-9 and TRBJ1-4, with D unclear. Germline V gene lookup returns CDR1 SEHNR and CDR2 FQNEAQ (reference sequence). This CDR3 has 14 residues. Trimming removed 5 bases from V and 0 bases from J, with 7 bases in between. The CDR3 is CASSPRTTNEKLFF. For the CDR3, the DNA is TGTGCCAGCAGCCCCAGAACAACTAATGAAAAACTGTTTTTT.

The chain uses TRBV3-1 and TRBJ2-7, with 9 bases matching TRBD1. The CDR3 covers 16 residues. The V and J ends lost 0 bases and 8 bases, in that order; junction bases with no gene match: 11. The V gene's germline CDR1 is LGHDT and CDR2 YNNKEL (reference sequence). In DNA form, the CDR3 reads TGTGCCAGCAGCCAAGAACCCGGGACAGGGCTGGGGAAGCAGTACTTC. This sequence encodes CASSQEPGTGLGKQYF.

This chain uses TRBV5-1 with TRBJ2-3; tentative D call: TRBD2 (5 bases). Germline V gene lookup returns CDR1 SGHRS and CDR2 YFSETQ. The V end lost 1 base, the J end lost 6 bases, and 12 bases lay between the germline ends. The CDR3 length is 14 residues. The CDR3 loop is CASSLRGPPDTQYF. CDR3 DNA sequence: TGCGCCAGCAGCTTGCGCGGGCCCCCGGATACGCAGTATTTT.

J is TRBJ2-3 and V is TRBV27; TRBD2 matches 7 bases. With 7 bases clipped from V and 1 base from J, the junction kept 5 bases outside the gene matches. Germline V gene lookup returns CDR1 MNHEY and CDR2 SMNVEV (reference sequence). This CDR3 is built from 14 residues. In nucleotides, the CDR3 is TGTGCCAGCACACCGGCGGGGGGCACAGATACGCAGTATTTT. It specifies CASTPAGGTDTQYF.

The V gene is TRBV7-9, the J gene TRBJ1-1; possible D gene TRBD1, 5 bases. Between the trimmed V and J ends, which lost 3 bases and 8 bases, there was a span of 10 bases. This CDR3 is 12 amino acids long. Germline CDR1 reads SEHNR; CDR2 reads FQNEAQ (reference sequence). DNA for the CDR3: TGTGCCAGCAGCTTTGGTAAGGGGGAAGCTTTCTTT. This gives the protein CASSFGKGEAFF.

This clonotype is a singleton in its sample. Compared with germline, one end of the junction differs, possibly owing to a read error. The rearrangement uses TRBV29-1 and TRBJ1-1; D uncertain. Per the germline V gene, CDR1 is SQVTM and CDR2 is ANQGSEA. The CDR3 extends over 13 amino acids. CDR3 sequence (DNA): TGCAGCGTTGTGTCGTTGATGAAAACTGAAGCTTTCTTT. It yields the protein CSVVSLMKTEAFF.

This clonotype has only a few counts. This chain uses TRBV9 with TRBJ1-1, with D perhaps TRBD1 (5 bases). Germline CDR1 reads SGDLS; CDR2 reads YYNGEE. This CDR3 contains 14 residues. The V gene lost 2 bases and the J gene lost 3 bases, with 11 bases spanning the gap. CDR3 amino acids: CASSVGQDYTEAFF. CDR3 coding DNA: TGTGCCAGCAGCGTGGGGCAGGACTACACTGAAGCTTTCTTT.

This chain joins TRBV9 and TRBJ2-7; maybe TRBD2 (5 bases). The CDR3 contains 14 residues. V lost 0 bases, J lost 6 bases, and 13 bases lay in between. CDR1 SGDLS and CDR2 YYNGEE come from the germline V gene. CDR3 in DNA: TGTGCCAGCAGCGTAGAACTAGTGGCGAGCGAGCAGTACTTC. This gives the protein CASSVELVASEQYF. The variable domain in full, completed from reference TRBV9 and TRBJ2-7, reads DSGVTQTPKHLITATGQRVTLRCSPRSGDLSVYWYQQSLDQGLQFLIQYYNGEERAKGNILERFSAQQFPDLHSELNLSSLELGDSALYFCASSVELVASEQYFGPGTRLTVT.

The chain recombines TRBV7-8 with TRBJ2-2, with 10 bases fitting TRBD1. The germline CDR1 and CDR2 sequences are SGHVS and FQNEAQ. The CDR3 is 16 residues long. V lost 4 bases and J lost 2; bases outside the gene matches: 4. For the CDR3, the DNA is TGTGCCAGCAGCTCCCGGACAGGGGGAAACACCGGGGAGCTGTTTTTT. Translated: CASSSRTGGNTGELFF.

This clonotype was seen a few times. This chain joins TRBV19 and TRBJ2-5; a possible D gene is TRBD1 (7 bases). This CDR3 has 15 amino acids. V was pared by 5 bases and J by 0 bases, with 13 bases between. Germline CDR1 LNHDA, CDR2 SQIVND (reference sequence). CDR3 region: CASSPRGVYQETQYF. The CDR3 nucleotides are TGTGCCAGTAGTCCCAGGGGGGTGTACCAAGAGACCCAGTACTTC.

V gene TRBV20-1 combines with J gene TRBJ2-7; D ambiguous. Trimming shortened V by 7 bases and J by 6 bases, and 13 bases separated the two germline ends. CDR1 is DFQATT and CDR2 is SNEGSKA in the germline V gene (reference sequence). The CDR3 is made up of 11 amino acids. CDR3 loop: CSGQKRVEQYF. CDR3 nucleotide sequence: TGCAGTGGCCAAAAAAGGGTCGAGCAGTACTTC.

The chain uses TRBV6-6 and TRBJ2-7; 9 bases match TRBD2. This CDR3 contains 14 residues. The junction had 5 bases not matched to a gene; V was cut back by 6 bases and J by 2 bases. Germline CDR1 MNHNY, CDR2 SVGAGI (reference sequence). The CDR3 here is CASRRIAGAYEQYF. The CDR3 DNA is TGTGCCAGCAGGAGAATAGCGGGGGCCTACGAGCAGTACTTC.

The rearrangement uses TRBV9 and TRBJ1-1, with TRBD1 matching over 7 bases. CDR1 and CDR2 (germline): SGDLS, YYNGEE. This CDR3 is built from 11 residues. With 4 bases clipped from V and 10 bases from J, the junction kept 4 bases outside the gene matches. The CDR3 loop is CASSTGDRAFF. DNA of the CDR3: TGTGCCAGCAGCACAGGGGACCGAGCTTTCTTT.

V usage is TRBV12-3 or TRBV12-4 and J usage is TRBJ1-1; 9 bases map to TRBD1. The CDR3 runs to 15 residues. The V gene end was trimmed by 5 bases and the J gene end by 4 bases; junction bases not matched to a gene: 8. For the CDR3, the DNA is TGTGCCAGCAGTCTCCCGACAGGGGGGCTCACTGAAGCTTTCTTT. This codes for CASSLPTGGLTEAFF.

The gene calls are TRBV18 and TRBJ2-7; no firm D call. CDR1 is KGHSH, CDR2 LQKENI, per germline. V dropped 6 bases and J dropped 4 bases, with 10 bases sitting between them. The CDR3 is made up of 12 amino acids. The CDR3 here is CASSPLGYEQYF. The CDR3, as DNA: TGTGCCAGCTCCCCCCTAGGGTACGAGCAGTACTTC. Full variable domain (remainder filled in from reference TRBV18 and TRBJ2-7): NAGVMQNPRHLVRRRGQEARLRCSPMKGHSHVYWYRQLPEEGLKFMVYLQKENIIDESGMPKERFSAEFPKEGPSILRIQQVVRGDSAAYFCASSPLGYEQYFGPGTRLTVT.

This chain connects TRBV7-9 to TRBJ2-7, with 9 nucleotides matching TRBD2. This CDR3 is 15 amino acids long. The V segment lost 10 bases and the J segment 2 bases; nucleotides outside the gene matches: 12. Germline V CDR1 and CDR2: SEHNR, FQNEAQ (reference sequence). CDR3 residues: CATGAGGGRTYEQYF. DNA of the CDR3: TGTGCCACGGGGGCGGGAGGGGGTCGGACCTACGAGCAGTACTTC.

This rearrangement joins TRBV7-2 to TRBJ2-5; 9 nucleotides line up with TRBD2. The ends lost 5 bases at V and 2 bases at J; junction bases unmatched: 3. CDR3 size: 14 residues. Germline-derived CDR1 and CDR2 are SGHTA and FQGNSA. The DNA for the CDR3 is TGTGCCAGCAGCCAAGGACTAGCGCAAGAGACCCAGTACTTC. Protein sequence: CASSQGLAQETQYF.

This chain uses TRBV10-3 with TRBJ2-5; tentative D call: TRBD1 (6 bases). Per germline, CDR1 ENHRY and CDR2 SYGVKD. Trimming took off 0 bases at V and 5 bases at J, with 10 bases between the two ends. The CDR3 runs to 14 residues. In DNA, the CDR3 is TGTGCCATCAGTGAGTCTGGGGGCCGGGAGACCCAGTACTTC. Encoded protein: CAISESGGRETQYF.

This sequence joins TRBV18 and TRBJ2-5; possibly TRBD2 for D (7 bases). V was cut by 0 bases and J by 1 base, with 18 bases left in between. Germline CDR1 KGHSH, CDR2 LQKENI. CDR3 length: 18 amino acids. CDR3 DNA: TGTGCCAGCTCACCACCGGACTCCCAGGCGGGGGCCCAAGAGACCCAGTACTTC. Translated, it gives CASSPPDSQAGAQETQYF.

This clonotype has a handful of counts. The rearrangement uses TRBV3-1 and TRBJ2-3; 9 bases agree with TRBD2. CDR3 size: 14 residues. V lost 4 bases and J lost 1; bases outside the gene matches: 0. Looked up from germline, CDR1 is LGHDT and CDR2 is YNNKEL (reference sequence). This chain's CDR3 is CASSRLAGTDTQYF. The CDR3 coding sequence is TGTGCCAGCAGCCGACTAGCGGGCACAGATACGCAGTATTTT.

The chain has TRBV20-1 and TRBJ1-2; maybe TRBD1 (5 bases). Germline CDR1 reads DFQATT; CDR2 reads SNEGSKA (reference sequence). CDR3 length: 13 amino acids. Trimming removed 3 bases from V and 3 bases from J, with 11 bases in between. CDR3 nucleotides: TGCAGTGCTAGGACACAGGCCCACTATGGCTACACCTTC. Its translation is CSARTQAHYGYTF.

The gene calls are TRBV4-3 and TRBJ2-5; tentatively, D is TRBD2 (6 bases). The V end lost 2 bases, the J end lost 0 bases, and 10 bases lay between the germline ends. In germline, CDR1 is LGHNA, CDR2 YSLEER. The CDR3 is 15 amino acids. The CDR3 protein is CASSQIAAYQETQYF. In DNA, the CDR3 is TGCGCCAGCAGCCAAATAGCGGCGTACCAAGAGACCCAGTACTTC.

The sample holds a few counts of this clonotype. The chain is built from TRBV6-1 and TRBJ1-1; D not resolved. The CDR3 length is 13 residues. CDR1 MNHNS and CDR2 SASEGT come from the germline V gene. The V and J ends lost 6 bases and 0 bases respectively, with 8 bases between them. The CDR3 DNA reads TGTGCCAGCAGGCAAACACTGAACACTGAAGCTTTCTTT. Translation: CASRQTLNTEAFF.

V gene TRBV2 combines with J gene TRBJ1-2; TRBD1 agrees at 9 bases. Germline CDR1 SNHLY, CDR2 FYNNEI. The CDR3 contains 12 residues. V was pared by 6 bases and J by 6 bases, with 2 bases of the junction left unmatched. The chain's CDR3 is CASRDRGNGYTF. The CDR3 nucleotides read TGTGCCAGCAGGGACAGGGGAAATGGCTACACCTTC.